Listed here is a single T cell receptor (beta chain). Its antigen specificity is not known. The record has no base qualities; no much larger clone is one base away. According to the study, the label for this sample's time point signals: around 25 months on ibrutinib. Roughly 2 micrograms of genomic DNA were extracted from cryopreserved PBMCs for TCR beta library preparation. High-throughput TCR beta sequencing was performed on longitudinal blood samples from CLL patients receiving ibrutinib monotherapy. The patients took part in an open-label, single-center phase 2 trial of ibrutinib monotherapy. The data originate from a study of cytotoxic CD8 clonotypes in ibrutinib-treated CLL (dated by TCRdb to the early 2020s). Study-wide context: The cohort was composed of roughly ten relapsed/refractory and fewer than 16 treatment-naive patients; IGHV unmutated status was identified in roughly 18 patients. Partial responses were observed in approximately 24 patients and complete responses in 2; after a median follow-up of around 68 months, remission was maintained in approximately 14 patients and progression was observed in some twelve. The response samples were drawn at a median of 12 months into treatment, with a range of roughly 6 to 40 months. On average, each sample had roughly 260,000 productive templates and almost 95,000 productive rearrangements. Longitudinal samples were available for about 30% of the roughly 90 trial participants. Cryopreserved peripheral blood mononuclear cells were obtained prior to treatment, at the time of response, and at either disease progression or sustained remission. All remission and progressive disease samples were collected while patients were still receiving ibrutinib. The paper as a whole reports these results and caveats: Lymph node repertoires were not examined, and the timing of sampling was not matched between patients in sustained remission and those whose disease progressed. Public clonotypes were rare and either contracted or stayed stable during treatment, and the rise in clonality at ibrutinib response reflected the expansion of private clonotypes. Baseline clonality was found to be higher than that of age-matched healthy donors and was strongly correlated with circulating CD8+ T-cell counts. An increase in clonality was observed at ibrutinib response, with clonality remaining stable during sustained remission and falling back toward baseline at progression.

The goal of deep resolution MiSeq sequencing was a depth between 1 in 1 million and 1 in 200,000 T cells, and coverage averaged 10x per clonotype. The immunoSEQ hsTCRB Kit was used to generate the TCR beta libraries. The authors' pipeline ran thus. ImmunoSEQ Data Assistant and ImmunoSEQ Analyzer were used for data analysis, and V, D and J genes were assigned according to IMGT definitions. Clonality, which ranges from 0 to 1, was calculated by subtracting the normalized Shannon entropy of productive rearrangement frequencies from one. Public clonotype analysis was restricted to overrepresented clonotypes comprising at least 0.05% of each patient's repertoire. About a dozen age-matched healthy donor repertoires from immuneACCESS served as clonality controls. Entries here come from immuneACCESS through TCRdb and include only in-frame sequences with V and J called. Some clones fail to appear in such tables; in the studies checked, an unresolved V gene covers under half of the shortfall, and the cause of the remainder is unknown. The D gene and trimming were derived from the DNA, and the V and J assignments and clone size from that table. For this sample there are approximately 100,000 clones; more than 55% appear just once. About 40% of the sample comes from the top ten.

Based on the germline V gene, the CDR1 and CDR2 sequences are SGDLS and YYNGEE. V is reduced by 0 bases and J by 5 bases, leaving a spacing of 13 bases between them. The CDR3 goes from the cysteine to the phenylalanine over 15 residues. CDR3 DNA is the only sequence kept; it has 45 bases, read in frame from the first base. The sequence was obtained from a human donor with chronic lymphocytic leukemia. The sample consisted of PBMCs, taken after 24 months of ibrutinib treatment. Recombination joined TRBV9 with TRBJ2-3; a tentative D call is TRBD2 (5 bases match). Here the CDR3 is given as CASSVVASAGDTQYF. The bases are TGTGCCAGCAGCGTAGTGGCTTCCGCGGGAGATACGCAGTATTTT.